This record concerns one TCR beta chain sequence. This clone was observed a few times. What this receptor recognizes is not known. It has no much larger one-base neighbor in the sample; base qualities were not kept. Measured from the cysteine to the phenylalanine, the CDR3 is 16 residues long. Left in the record is the CDR3 DNA by itself, 48 bases read in frame from the first base. Taken from the germline V gene (reference sequence), the CDR1 and CDR2 loops are SEHNR and FQNEAQ. V is clipped by 5 bases and J by 3 bases, and the sequence between their germline boundaries is 17 bases long. This record comes from a study of tumour-infiltrating T cells in Burkitt lymphoma (dated by TCRdb to 2020 to 2022). For the study in its entirety: All epidemiological subtypes of Burkitt lymphoma were represented among the roughly 82 patients who made up the cohort. TCR repertoire data were correlated with clinical outcome; productive clonality predicted overall and progression-free survival, independent of established prognosticators including age at diagnosis. Study-wide findings and limitations: Several public clonotypes were found to be shared across numerous Burkitt lymphoma patients, which suggests a shared tumour neoantigen selection that is absent from diffuse large B-cell lymphoma.

Receptor amplification or capture employed the immunoSEQ multiplex PCR assay. In TCRdb, the immuneACCESS table is reduced to in-frame sequences with V and J assigned. These tables do not hold every clone; where another copy was compared, an unresolved V gene accounts for under half, and the others remain unexplained. The sample contains approximately 4,000 clones, roughly 13% of them found a single time. The ten largest clones add up to about 19% of the sample. Material for sequencing was tumor tissue. This sequence uses TRBV7-9 and TRBJ1-5; TRBD1 is a weak D gene call, 6 bases matching. The clonotype originates from a human donor with Burkitt lymphoma. In nucleotide form, the sequence is TGTGCCAGCAGCCTATTATCAGGGGCCACCAATCAGCCCCAGCATTTT. Its protein is CASSLLSGATNQPQHF.